These T cell receptor beta chains were read from a single sample in a study of breast tumors, draining lymph nodes, adjacent tissues. MiXCR was run by TCRdb on the multiplex PCR reads, yielding one entry per CDR3 protein. Here the sample spans approximately 300,000 distinct CDR3 sequences, over 30% being singletons. Sequencing used axillary lymph node tissue. The origin of the receptors is a female donor with breast cancer. Some clones in this sample may be carry-over from other donors' samples. Both conserved end residues are part of each CDR3. A D gene is named only where the DNA matches it firmly. The listing skips clone size in some rows; elsewhere it reads once, few, many or a size class.

CDR3 length	V gene	D gene	J gene	clone size	CDR3 DNA	CDR3 protein
14	TRBV6-5	TRBD1	TRBJ2-5	.	TGTGCCAGCAGTTATGGACAGGCAAGATGGACCCAGTACTTC	CASSYGQARWTQYF
16	TRBV5-5	TRBD1	TRBJ2-5	many	TGTGCCAGCAGCTTCCGGGACAGGGGGCATTTAGAGACCCAGTACTTC	CASSFRDRGHLETQYF
14	TRBV5-1	.	TRBJ2-7	many	TGCGCCAGCAGCCACGCAGACAGAGCCTACGAGCAGTACTTC	CASSHADRAYEQYF
14	TRBV19	.	TRBJ2-4	.	TGTGCCAGTACCGATACCCGCCCCCGTAACATTCAGTACTTC	CASTDTRPRNIQYF
14	TRBV19	TRBD1	TRBJ2-5	many	TGTGCCAGTAAGGGGACAGGGAACCAAGAGACCCAGTACTTC	CASKGTGNQETQYF
12	TRBV5-8	.	TRBJ2-1	many	TGTGCCAGCAGCCTGACAGGGAGGCGTATGTTCTTC	CASSLTGRRMFF
15	TRBV10-1	.	TRBJ2-7	many	TGCGCCAGCAGTGAGTCCTCGGGACCGCCCTACGAGCAGTACTTC	CASSESSGPPYEQYF
16	TRBV9	.	TRBJ1-2	many	TGTGCCAGCAGCGTCGGAGGGGCGGACAGCTTCTATGGCTACACCTTC	CASSVGGADSFYGYTF
14	TRBV11-3	.	TRBJ2-7	many	TGTGCCAGCAGCTTACATCCGAGCTCCTACGAGCAGTACTTC	CASSLHPSSYEQYF
15	TRBV9	TRBD2	TRBJ2-1	many	TGTGCCAGCAGCGTAGGTGCTAGCGGGACCAATGAGCAGTTCTTC	CASSVGASGTNEQFF
11	TRBV10-3	.	TRBJ2-3	many	TGTGCCACGACCAACACAGATACGCAGTATTTT	CATTNTDTQYF
19	TRBV7-6	TRBD2	TRBJ2-1	many	TGTGCCAGCAGCTTAGCGGAGGTGGTAGCGGGAAGCTCCTACAATGAGCAGTTCTTC	CASSLAEVVAGSSYNEQFF
13	TRBV7-8	.	TRBJ2-2	many	TGTGCCAGCAGCCCCGTCCCCACCGGGGAGCTGTTTTTT	CASSPVPTGELFF
14	TRBV7-3	TRBD1	TRBJ2-7	many	TGTGCCAGCAGCCCTCACGACAGGGCGCTTGAGCAGTACTTC	CASSPHDRALEQYF
13	TRBV12-3/TRBV12-4	TRBD1	TRBJ2-5	many	TGTGCCAGCAGTCCCGGGGACAGTGGGGCCCAGTACTTC	CASSPGDSGAQYF
16	TRBV6-5	.	TRBJ1-6	many	TGTGCCAGCAGTCACTCGTCCGGACGGCGGAGTTCACCCCTCCACTTT	CASSHSSGRRSSPLHF
17	TRBV4-3	TRBD2	TRBJ2-1	many	TGCGCCAGCAGCCAAGAAGTTGGAGGGAGGGCCTTCAATGAGCAGTTCTTC	CASSQEVGGRAFNEQFF
14	TRBV7-6	TRBD1	TRBJ1-1	.	TGTGCCAGCAGCTGGACAGGGGGAAGCACTGAAGCTTTCTTT	CASSWTGGSTEAFF
16	TRBV7-3	.	TRBJ2-7	many	TGTGCCAGCAGCTTAACCGGGGACCTCAGCTCCTACGAGCAGTACTTC	CASSLTGDLSSYEQYF
14	TRBV6-5	TRBD1	TRBJ2-5	few	TGTGCCAGCAGTTACAGTCCGGACAGGCGCACCCAGTACTTC	CASSYSPDRRTQYF
15	TRBV28	TRBD2	TRBJ2-7	few	TGTGCCAGCAGGCCCGCTAGCGGGATTCGGCTAGAGCAGTACTTC	CASRPASGIRLEQYF
15	TRBV3-1	TRBD2	TRBJ2-7	few	TGTGCCAGCAGCCAAGATATAGCGGGAGGGCGCGAGCAGTACTTC	CASSQDIAGGREQYF
14	TRBV20-1	TRBD1	TRBJ1-2	many	TGCAGTGCTACCGAACAGGGGAGGAGTTATGGCTACACCTTC	CSATEQGRSYGYTF
14	TRBV19	.	TRBJ1-2	.	TGTGCCAGTAGTATCTCTGGGCTATTCTCGGCTAGCACCTTC	CASSISGLFSASTF
12	TRBV10-3	.	TRBJ2-5	many	TGTGCCATCGGGTTAGGCGGAGAGACCCAGTACTTC	CAIGLGGETQYF
12	TRBV20-1	.	TRBJ1-1	few	TGCAGTGCTAGAGATCTCGGGACGGCCGCTTTCTTT	CSARDLGTAAFF
14	TRBV20-1	.	TRBJ2-7	many	TGCAGTGCTACAGGGGACTCATCTCCTTACGAGCAGTACTTC	CSATGDSSPYEQYF
15	TRBV7-8	TRBD1	TRBJ2-7	many	TGTGCCAGCAGCGCAGGGACAGCCCTGGCCTACGAGCAGTACTTC	CASSAGTALAYEQYF
14	TRBV20-1	TRBD2	TRBJ2-7	many	TGCAGTGCTAGGTATGCCGGCGGGAGCTACGAGCAGTACTTC	CSARYAGGSYEQYF
13	TRBV27	.	TRBJ1-6	many	TGTGCCAGCAGAGCACAGTATAATTCACCCCTCCACTTT	CASRAQYNSPLHF
14	TRBV20-1	.	TRBJ2-7	many	TGCAGTGCCATGGATCAGGGGAGAGCCTACGAGCAGTACTTC	CSAMDQGRAYEQYF
15	TRBV7-9	TRBD1	TRBJ1-3	.	TGTGCCAGCAGCGTCGGGACAGGGTTTATAGACACCATATATTTT	CASSVGTGFIDTIYF
14	TRBV15	.	TRBJ2-5	many	TGTGCCACCAGCCGCGGGGACAACCAAGAGACCCAGTACTTC	CATSRGDNQETQYF
13	TRBV15	.	TRBJ1-2	many	TGTGCCACCAGCAGAGAACGAAGCTATGGCTACACCTTC	CATSRERSYGYTF
13	TRBV30	.	TRBJ2-7	many	TGTGCCTGGAGGCGACGCGGCTCCTACGAGCAGTACTTC	CAWRRRGSYEQYF
16	TRBV10-1	.	TRBJ2-3	.	TGCGCCAGAGGGGGGGTGACAGCGTTGGGCACAGATACGCAGTATTTT	CARGGVTALGTDTQYF
16	TRBV20-1	.	TRBJ1-5	.	TGCAGTGCTGATGACGGGACGGTATATAGCAATCAGCCCCAGCATTTT	CSADDGTVYSNQPQHF
13	TRBV28	.	TRBJ2-4	.	TGTGCCAGCAGTTCAGGAGGGTACAGCATTCAGTACTTC	CASSSGGYSIQYF
17	TRBV7-2	.	TRBJ1-4	many	TGTGCCAGCAGCTTACCTCCAGGCGGCCTGGGGAATGAAAAACTGTTTTTT	CASSLPPGGLGNEKLFF
17	TRBV5-5	TRBD2	TRBJ2-5	.	TGTGCCAGCAGCTCGACGGGACCAGCGGGAGAAGGGGAGACCCAGTACTTC	CASSSTGPAGEGETQYF
13	TRBV19	.	TRBJ2-2	many	TGTGCCAGTAGTTCGGGAACCGGTGGGGAGCTGTTTTTT	CASSSGTGGELFF
15	TRBV27	.	TRBJ2-7	few	TGTGCCAGCAGTTCTACAGGGTCCGTCTCCTACGAGCAGTACTTC	CASSSTGSVSYEQYF
18	TRBV7-2	TRBD2	TRBJ2-1	many	TGTGCCAGCAGCTTAGTGACTAGCGGGAGGGGATCCTACAATGAGCAGTTCTTC	CASSLVTSGRGSYNEQFF
12	TRBV19	.	TRBJ2-7	many	TGTGCCAGTAGTCAGACAAACTACGAGCAGTACTTC	CASSQTNYEQYF
12	TRBV12-3/TRBV12-4	.	TRBJ2-2	many	TGTGCCAGCAGTTTACACACCGGGGAGCTGTTTTTT	CASSLHTGELFF
14	TRBV7-6	.	TRBJ1-2	many	TGTGCCAGCAGCTTAGAAGCAGGGGCATATGGCTACACCTTC	CASSLEAGAYGYTF
15	TRBV15	TRBD1	TRBJ2-3	many	TGTGCCACCAGCAGAAAGACAGGGGGCGGAAATACGCAGTATTTT	CATSRKTGGGNTQYF
14	TRBV7-2	.	TRBJ2-7	.	TGTGCCACTTCGCCGTATAGCGGTTCCTACGAGCAGCACTTC	CATSPYSGSYEQHF
17	TRBV4-1	TRBD2	TRBJ2-1	many	TGCGCCAGCAGCCAAGGACTTACTAGCGGGAGGGCCCATGAGCAGTTCTTC	CASSQGLTSGRAHEQFF
16	TRBV25-1	TRBD2	TRBJ2-3	.	TGTGCCAGCAGTGCGGGCCTAGCGGGAGGGCACGGTACGCAGTATTTT	CASSAGLAGGHGTQYF
13	TRBV7-9	.	TRBJ1-1	.	TGTGCCAGCAGCTTAGATCTCGGAGGAGAAGCTTTCTTT	CASSLDLGGEAFF
13	TRBV29-1	.	TRBJ1-2	many	TGCAGCGCACGAACAGGACCCACCTATGGCTACACCTTC	CSARTGPTYGYTF
14	TRBV7-9	TRBD2	TRBJ2-1	.	TGCGCCAGCAGCAGCACTAGCGGGAGAGGTGAGCAGTTCTTC	CASSSTSGRGEQFF
16	TRBV5-1	TRBD1	TRBJ2-6	many	TGCGCCAGCAGCATAAGACAGGGGGCTGGGGCCAACGTCCTGACTTTC	CASSIRQGAGANVLTF
15	TRBV29-1	TRBD2	TRBJ2-5	many	TGCAGCGCCTTAGGGGGGGCTAGCGGGATGGAGACCCAGTACTTC	CSALGGASGMETQYF
18	TRBV9	TRBD2	TRBJ2-1	many	TGTGCCAGCAGCGCCCCGACTAGCGGGAGCGCTCATACCAATGAGCAGTTCTTC	CASSAPTSGSAHTNEQFF
12	TRBV10-2	.	TRBJ2-7	many	TGCGCCAGCAGCGGGAGTGGGTACGAGCAGTACTTC	CASSGSGYEQYF
13	TRBV15	.	TRBJ1-2	many	TGTGCCACCAGCCGGGGGCGAAGCTATGGCTACACCTTC	CATSRGRSYGYTF
15	TRBV25-1	.	TRBJ2-4	few	TGTGCCAGCAGTGAATTTGGAGACACAAAAAACATTCAGTACTTC	CASSEFGDTKNIQYF
14	TRBV20-1	.	TRBJ2-7	few	TGCAGTGCGACAGCGGCAGGGCGCTCCTCCGAGCAGTACTTC	CSATAAGRSSEQYF